Below are 32 T cell receptor beta chains sequenced from a single sample in a study of cytomegalovirus exposure and HLA in healthy donors. 13 Jbeta primers and 60 Vbeta primers were used for the PCR. Some clones are missing from TCRdb's copy, which holds only in-frame ones; the method was immunoSEQ multiplex PCR. The sample includes roughly 100,000 clones, 75% of them seen just once. Sample: PBMCs. These receptors came from a male donor in good health and CMV-seropositive.

V gene TRBV7-9 combines with J gene TRBJ1-1, with D possibly being TRBD1 (5 bases). Between the trimmed V and J ends, which lost 8 bases and 11 bases, there was a span of 21 bases. Germline CDR1 and CDR2: SEHNR and FQNEAQ (reference sequence). This CDR3 comprises 13 residues. This CDR3 reads CASEGGASPGAFF. In DNA form, the CDR3 reads TGTGCCAGCGAGGGAGGGGCGTCACCGGGGGCTTTCTTT.

The rearrangement joins TRBV2 to TRBJ2-2, with D hard to call. V was pared by 4 bases and J by 7 bases, with 10 bases between. Per germline, CDR1 SNHLY and CDR2 FYNNEI. CDR3 length: 13 amino acids. The CDR3 nucleotides are TGTGCCAGCAGTGTTGACATGGGCGGGGAGCTGTTTTTT. Translation gives CASSVDMGGELFF.

The V call is TRBV9, the J call TRBJ1-1; no reliable D call. The CDR3 runs 13 residues. Trimming took off 0 bases at V and 1 base at J, with 4 bases between the two ends. Germline CDR1 SGDLS, CDR2 YYNGEE. The CDR3 DNA is TGTGCCAGCAGCGTAGCCAAGAACACTGAAGCTTTCTTT. As protein: CASSVAKNTEAFF.

This chain uses TRBV5-6 with TRBJ2-7; tentative D call: TRBD2 (5 bases). Germline V gene data show CDR1 as SGHDT and CDR2 as YYEEEE. V lost 0 bases, J lost 7 bases, and 11 bases lay in between. The CDR3 spans 13 residues. The CDR3 region is CASSLDPSMEQYF. CDR3 in DNA: TGTGCCAGCAGCTTGGATCCTAGCATGGAGCAGTACTTC. The entire variable domain, with the rest obtained from reference TRBV5-6 and TRBJ2-7, is as follows: DAGVTQSPTHLIKTRGQQVTLRCSPKSGHDTVSWYQQALGQGPQFIFQYYEEEERQRGNFPDRFSGHQFPNYSSELNVNALLLGDSALYLCASSLDPSMEQYFGPGTRLTVT.

The chain couples TRBV7-8 to TRBJ1-1; 10 bases match TRBD1. Germline values: CDR1 SGHVS, CDR2 FQNEAQ. The trim removed 4 bases at V and 6 bases at J, leaving 8 bases unmatched. The CDR3 totals 15 residues. CDR3 nucleotides: TGTGCCAGCAGCTCTACGGGACAGGGGATGGCTGAAGCTTTCTTT. It codes for CASSSTGQGMAEAFF.

The chain joins TRBV25-1 to TRBJ1-2; 9 bases agree with TRBD1. The CDR3 loop spans 15 amino acids. The V gene end was trimmed by 3 bases and the J gene end by 5 bases; junction bases not matched to a gene: 7. Germline V CDR1 and CDR2: MGHDK, SYGVNS. In DNA, the CDR3 is TGTGCCAGCAGTGATACGTACGGGACAGGGTATGGCTACACCTTC. Its protein product is CASSDTYGTGYGYTF.

The chain has TRBV10-3 and TRBJ1-1, with D tentatively TRBD1 (6 bases). This CDR3 is 15 amino acids long. Germline V gives CDR1 ENHRY, CDR2 SYGVKD. The ends were cut back, 2 bases at V and 0 bases at J, with 10 bases in the middle. The CDR3 reads CAISEAQGLNTEAFF. CDR3 nucleotide sequence: TGTGCCATCAGTGAGGCACAGGGTTTGAACACTGAAGCTTTCTTT.

The chain uses TRBV9 and TRBJ2-3, with 7 bases lining up with TRBD1. CDR3 length equals 15 residues. V lost 1 base and J lost 1; bases outside the gene matches: 3. Germline loops: CDR1 SGDLS, CDR2 YYNGEE. CDR3 nucleotides: TGTGCCAGCAGCGTAACAGGGGCCCGCACAGATACGCAGTATTTT. It is translated as CASSVTGARTDTQYF.

The chain carries TRBV29-1 and TRBJ2-5, with 9 bases lining up with TRBD1. The CDR3 runs to 16 residues. Per the germline V gene, CDR1 is SQVTM and CDR2 is ANQGSEA. V shed 5 bases, J shed 3 bases, and the junction held 13 bases outside the gene matches. Here the CDR3 DNA reads TGCAGCGTTTTGGGGTTCCGGGACAGGGATGAAGAGACCCAGTACTTC. Translating gives CSVLGFRDRDEETQYF.

The V call is TRBV18, the J call TRBJ1-1; D is unclear. This CDR3 spans 13 amino acids. Germline lookup yields CDR1 KGHSH and CDR2 LQKENI. V was clipped by 1 base and J by 6 bases, with 9 bases between them. The CDR3 region has the DNA TGTGCCAGCTCACCACGCGGGCCGCCTGAAGCTTTCTTT. It codes for CASSPRGPPEAFF. Variable domain in full (rest from reference TRBV18 and TRBJ1-1): NAGVMQNPRHLVRRRGQEARLRCSPMKGHSHVYWYRQLPEEGLKFMVYLQKENIIDESGMPKERFSAEFPKEGPSILRIQQVVRGDSAAYFCASSPRGPPEAFFGQGTRLTVV.

The J gene is TRBJ2-7, the V gene TRBV4-1, with TRBD1 matching 9 bases. Germline CDR1 reads MGHRA; CDR2 reads YSYEKL. V was pared by 4 bases and J by 3 bases, with 4 bases of the junction left unmatched. This CDR3 spans 14 amino acids. The CDR3 is CASSRETGGYEQYF. CDR3 sequence (DNA): TGCGCCAGCAGCCGAGAGACAGGGGGCTACGAGCAGTACTTC.

The chain links TRBV15 to TRBJ1-3; 9 nucleotides match TRBD1. Per the germline V gene, CDR1 is LNHNV and CDR2 is YYDKDF (reference sequence). This CDR3 has 16 amino acids. Trimming cost V 5 bases and J 0 bases; bases outside gene matches: 5. CDR3 in amino acids: CATSPQGASSGNTIYF. CDR3 coding DNA: TGTGCCACCAGCCCACAGGGGGCGAGCTCTGGAAACACCATATATTTT.

This chain joins TRBV7-3 and TRBJ2-7; possible D gene TRBD2, 5 bases. CDR1 and CDR2 from the germline V gene are SGHTA and FQGTGA. V dropped 2 bases and J dropped 2 bases, with 16 bases sitting between them. The CDR3 covers 16 residues. CDR3 nucleotides: TGTGCCAGCAGCTTAGTCAACACCGGAGGAGCCTACGAGCAGTACTTC. It translates to CASSLVNTGGAYEQYF.

V usage is TRBV5-1 and J usage is TRBJ1-1; D unclear. The CDR3 is 14 amino acids. V was trimmed by 4 bases and J by 2 bases, leaving 12 bases between them. Germline V gene sequence: CDR1 SGHRS, CDR2 YFSETQ. The CDR3 here is CASSLQTSNTEAFF. CDR3 DNA sequence: TGCGCCAGCAGCCTGCAGACAAGCAACACTGAAGCTTTCTTT.

The V call is TRBV4-1, the J call TRBJ1-5, with 8 nucleotides matching TRBD1. CDR3 length equals 17 residues. Per germline, CDR1 MGHRA and CDR2 YSYEKL. V lost 1 base to trimming and J lost 4 bases; unmatched junction nucleotides: 9. The CDR3 DNA reads as TGCGCCAGCAGCCAAGGTCACGGACAGGGCGGGAATCAGCCCCAGCATTTT. As protein: CASSQGHGQGGNQPQHF.

This clone came up once. The rearrangement joins TRBV21-1 to TRBJ1-2; the table's D call of TRBD1 was not tested on the DNA. TRBV21-1 has pseudogene status. There are 15 residues in the CDR3. The CDR3 protein is CATSRRQGTIYGYTF. CDR3 bases: TGTGCCACCTCAAGAAGGCAGGGAACGATATATGGCTACACCTTC.

V gene TRBV7-2 combines with J gene TRBJ2-5, with 11 nucleotides matching TRBD1. V trimming: 5 bases; J trimming: 5 bases; junction bases outside the gene matches: 19. The CDR3 runs to 19 residues. The germline gives CDR1 SGHTA, CDR2 FQGNSA. CDR3 amino acids: CASSTAGWTGGVMVETQYF. The CDR3 DNA reads TGTGCCAGCAGCACAGCGGGGTGGACAGGGGGCGTAATGGTGGAGACCCAGTACTTC.

CDR3 residues: CASSLVYRRDRATYNEQFF. The CDR3 DNA sequence: TGTGCCAGCAGCTTAGTTTACAGGCGGGACAGGGCTACCTACAATGAGCAGTTCTTC. The V call is TRBV7-2, the J call TRBJ2-1, with TRBD1 matching over 9 bases. V lost 1 base, J lost 2 bases, and 12 bases stayed unmatched. CDR3 length: 19 residues. The V gene's germline CDR1 is SGHTA and CDR2 FQGNSA.

The V gene is TRBV19, the J gene TRBJ2-3; 10 bases are a match to TRBD2. V trimming: 4 bases; J trimming: 0 bases; junction bases outside the gene matches: 4. Germline V CDR1 and CDR2: LNHDA, SQIVND (reference sequence). The CDR3 runs to 16 residues. The CDR3 nucleotides read TGTGCCAGTAGTAGGCTAGCGGGGGCCAGCACAGATACGCAGTATTTT. Translating gives CASSRLAGASTDTQYF.

This chain connects TRBV28 to TRBJ2-7; 8 bases line up with TRBD1. Looked up from germline, CDR1 is MDHEN and CDR2 is SYDVKM. Trimming took 7 bases from V and 10 from J; bases not matched to a gene: 18. This CDR3 has 15 amino acids. CDR3 in DNA: TGTGCCAGCACTATTGCTACGGCAGGGGGCGGATTACAGTACTTC. It is translated as CASTIATAGGGLQYF.

Only a few counts were recorded for this clone. V gene TRBV9 combines with J gene TRBJ2-6; 7 bases fit TRBD1. Trimming took 0 bases from V and 3 from J; bases not matched to a gene: 6. Germline CDR1 reads SGDLS; CDR2 reads YYNGEE. The CDR3 runs 17 residues. The CDR3 reads CASSVEPGGDGANVLTF. DNA for the CDR3: TGTGCCAGCAGCGTAGAACCAGGGGGAGATGGGGCCAACGTCCTGACTTTC.

The rearrangement joins TRBV7-3 to TRBJ2-2, with D hard to call. Per the germline V gene, CDR1 is SGHTA and CDR2 is FQGTGA. The CDR3 spans 13 residues. Trimming cost V 3 bases and J 0 bases, with 2 bases left between them. The CDR3: CASSFANTGELFF. In DNA, the CDR3 is TGTGCCAGCAGCTTCGCGAACACCGGGGAGCTGTTTTTT.

The V call is TRBV29-1, the J call TRBJ2-2, with 8 bases identical to TRBD1. The ends lost 2 bases at V and 6 bases at J; junction bases unmatched: 2. Germline-derived CDR1 and CDR2 are SQVTM and ANQGSEA. The CDR3 consists of 13 residues. CDR3 DNA sequence: TGCAGCGTTGAAAAGACAGGGGCCGGGGAGCTGTTTTTT. Protein product: CSVEKTGAGELFF.

This chain uses TRBV5-1 with TRBJ2-3, with D possibly matching TRBD2 (5 bases). The V end was cut by 3 bases, the J end by 8 bases, with 16 bases between. Germline loops: CDR1 SGHRS, CDR2 YFSETQ. CDR3 length equals 14 residues. CDR3 bases: TGCGCCAGCAGCTCCTTAGACGGGGTTGGTACGCAGTATTTT. It encodes CASSSLDGVGTQYF.

Remarks on this clone: Different DNA sequences within this sample yield the same CDR3. The chain has TRBV5-1 and TRBJ2-5; 7 bases line up with TRBD1. Germline V gene data show CDR1 as SGHRS and CDR2 as YFSETQ. This CDR3 region has 14 residues. The V segment lost 1 base and the J segment 1 base; nucleotides outside the gene matches: 1. CDR3 sequence reads: CASSLRQGQETQYF. DNA for the CDR3: TGCGCCAGCAGCTTGAGACAGGGCCAAGAGACCCAGTACTTC.

This clone was detected only a few times. The chain carries TRBV4-2 and TRBJ2-7; TRBD1 might be the D (6 bases). The V gene's germline CDR1 is LGHNA and CDR2 YNFKEQ. The CDR3 runs 14 residues. V was trimmed by 2 bases and J by 4 bases, leaving 12 bases between them. The CDR3, as DNA: TGTGCCAGCAGCCAAACGGACAGCCTTTACGAGCAGTACTTC. This gives the protein CASSQTDSLYEQYF.

In this sample, this clone turned up once. The CDR3 DNA reads as TGTGCCAGCAGCTTGGCCGGAAGACAGGGCAGAACTGAAGCTTTCTTT. Protein product: CASSLAGRQGRTEAFF. The chain uses TRBV5-6 and TRBJ1-1; 7 nucleotides match TRBD1. Losses at the gene ends were 0 bases for V and 5 bases for J; bases not matched to a gene: 10. CDR1 SGHDT and CDR2 YYEEEE come from the germline V gene. The CDR3 runs 16 residues.

CDR3 amino acids: CASSGSSALYNEQFF. DNA for the CDR3: TGTGCCAGTAGTGGATCTAGCGCGCTCTACAATGAGCAGTTCTTC. The V and J genes are TRBV19 and TRBJ2-1, with D perhaps matching TRBD2 (6 bases). CDR3 length: 15 residues. CDR1 and CDR2 from the germline V gene are LNHDA and SQIVND (reference sequence). V lost 5 bases, J lost 3 bases, and 14 bases lay in between. Drawing the rest from reference TRBV19 and TRBJ2-1, the complete variable domain is DGGITQSPKYLFRKEGQNVTLSCEQNLNHDAMYWYRQDPGQGLRLIYYSQIVNDFQKGDIAEGYSVSREKKESFPLTVTSAQKNPTAFYLCASSGSSALYNEQFFGPGTRLTVL.

The CDR3 region has the DNA TGTGCCAGCAGCCAAGATCTGGTCGGGTATGGGGCCAACGTCCTGACTTTC. Encoded protein: CASSQDLVGYGANVLTF. This chain joins TRBV4-2 and TRBJ2-6; D is unresolved. The CDR3 has 17 amino acids. V lost 0 bases to trimming and J lost 3 bases, with 12 bases between them. The germline CDR1 and CDR2 sequences are LGHNA and YNFKEQ.

The gene calls are TRBV4-3 and TRBJ2-3; 11 bases line up with TRBD2. This CDR3 region has 18 residues. V shed 4 bases, J shed 6 bases, and the junction held 15 bases outside the gene matches. Germline V gives CDR1 LGHNA, CDR2 YSLEER. CDR3 loop: CASSRRRASGGITDTQYF. As DNA, the CDR3 is TGCGCCAGCAGCCGACGAAGGGCTAGCGGGGGGATTACGGATACGCAGTATTTT.

This clone has a handful of counts. V usage is TRBV13 and J usage is TRBJ2-7; possible D gene TRBD1, 6 bases. V lost 5 bases and J lost 1, with 21 bases in between. The germline CDR1 and CDR2 sequences are PRHDT and FYEKMQ (reference sequence). This CDR3 region has 17 residues. CDR3 coding DNA: TGTGCCAGCAGCCCCCCCGTGGGGGCCCTCTCGTCCTACGAGCAGTACTTC. Translating it yields CASSPPVGALSSYEQYF. Full variable domain (missing parts from reference TRBV13 and TRBJ2-7): AAGVIQSPRHLIKEKRETATLKCYPIPRHDTVYWYQQGPGQDPQFLISFYEKMQSDKGSIPDRFSAQQFSDYHSELNMSSLELGDSALYFCASSPPVGALSSYEQYFGPGTRLTVT.

J is TRBJ2-2 and V is TRBV28; 14 bases are shared with TRBD2. There are 17 residues in the CDR3. V lost 4 bases, J lost 6 bases, and 7 bases stayed unmatched. The germline V gene has CDR1 MDHEN and CDR2 SYDVKM. The DNA for the CDR3 is TGTGCCAGCAGTTGGGGGACTAGCGGGAGTACGGCCGGGGAGCTGTTTTTT. Its translation is CASSWGTSGSTAGELFF.